The 9 T cell receptor beta chains presented below share a single source sample, sequenced in a study of response to subunit inactivated influenza vaccine. MiXCR, run by TCRdb on the RT-PCR reads, gives a single entry per CDR3 protein. The sample records 610,000 or so distinct CDR3 sequences, less than 15% being singletons. Sequencing used PBMCs from blood, obtained 11 to 12 days after vaccination. These receptors were collected from a man over 45 who received an inactivated influenza vaccine.

This clonotype was picked up a small number of times. This chain joins TRBV7-3 and TRBJ2-6, with D perhaps matching TRBD2 (6 bases). This CDR3 is built from 16 residues. Germline assignment: CDR1 SGHTA and CDR2 FQGTGA. V lost 3 bases and J 0 bases, leaving 9 bases between the germline ends. Here the CDR3 DNA reads TGTGCCAGCAGCTTTATGGGGGGCTCTGGGGCCAACGTCCTGACTTTC. Amino acid sequence: CASSFMGGSGANVLTF.

There are a few counts of this clonotype. This sequence joins TRBV28 and TRBJ2-7; 12 nucleotides align to TRBD2. Unmatched junction bases numbered 18, after V lost 4 bases and J lost 2 bases. Looked up from germline, CDR1 is MDHEN and CDR2 is SYDVKM. The CDR3 spans 20 residues. This CDR3 reads CASSCRTGTSGCAHPYEQYF. Written as DNA, the CDR3 is TGTGCCAGCAGTTGCCGCACCGGGACTAGCGGGTGCGCCCATCCCTACGAGCAGTACTTC.

This clonotype showed up just a few times. The gene calls are TRBV7-9 and TRBJ2-1; D could derive from TRBD1 or TRBD2 (5 bases each). Germline V lookup: CDR1 SEHNR, CDR2 FQNEAQ (reference sequence). This CDR3 has 11 amino acids. Trimming shortened V by 3 bases and J by 15 bases, and 12 bases separated the two germline ends. The DNA for the CDR3 is TGTGCCAGCAGCTTGGGCAGGGAGTGGTTCTTC. Protein product: CASSLGREWFF.

The gene calls are TRBV3-1 and TRBJ2-3, with D possibly TRBD2 on 5 matching bases. CDR1 and CDR2 from the germline V gene are LGHDT and YNNKEL (reference sequence). The germline V and J ends were trimmed by 1 base and 5 bases, with 16 bases remaining between them. CDR3 length: 16 residues. CDR3: CASSQGLGVGEDTQYF. As DNA, the CDR3 is TGTGCCAGCAGCCAAGGACTGGGAGTTGGTGAAGATACGCAGTATTTT.

The V and J genes are TRBV9 and TRBJ2-1; 11 nucleotides line up with TRBD2. J lost 9 bases, V lost 1 base, and 9 bases had no gene match. The CDR3 has 16 residues. Germline V lookup: CDR1 SGDLS, CDR2 YYNGEE. The CDR3 DNA sequence: TGTGCCAGCAGCGTACAGGGGACTAGCGGAAGGAGTGAGCAGTTCTTC. Amino acids: CASSVQGTSGRSEQFF. The full variable domain, its missing parts supplied by reference TRBV9 and TRBJ2-1, is DSGVTQTPKHLITATGQRVTLRCSPRSGDLSVYWYQQSLDQGLQFLIQYYNGEERAKGNILERFSAQQFPDLHSELNLSSLELGDSALYFCASSVQGTSGRSEQFFGPGTRLTVL.

This clonotype has just a few counts. The chain uses TRBV7-2 and TRBJ2-5; D possibly uses TRBD1 or TRBD2 (5 bases each). Germline CDR1 reads SGHTA; CDR2 reads FQGNSA. This CDR3 is built from 15 residues. V was trimmed by 0 bases and J by 5 bases, leaving 13 bases between them. The CDR3 DNA reads TGTGCCAGCAGCTTAGCCGGGGCGACGAGTGAGACCCAGTACTTC. Its protein product is CASSLAGATSETQYF. Full variable domain (rest looked up from reference TRBV7-2 and TRBJ2-5): GAGVSQSPSNKVTEKGKDVELRCDPISGHTALYWYRQSLGQGLEFLIYFQGNSAPDKSGLPSDRFSAERTGGSVSTLTIQRTQQEDSAVYLCASSLAGATSETQYFGPGTRLLVL.

The chain is built from TRBV4-3 and TRBJ2-5; the D gene is possibly TRBD1 (7 bases). Germline loops: CDR1 LGHNA, CDR2 YSLEER. The V end lost 1 base, the J end lost 3 bases, and 15 bases lay between the germline ends. This CDR3 region has 16 residues. In nucleotides, the CDR3 is TGCGCCAGCAGCCAAGCCCTCAGGGGGGTGGAAGAGACCCAGTACTTC. Protein product: CASSQALRGVEETQYF.

The chain uses TRBV15 and TRBJ1-1, with TRBD1 identical over 9 bases. The J segment lost 6 bases and the V segment lost 3 bases, leaving 5 bases of the junction unmatched. Germline V gene data show CDR1 as LNHNV and CDR2 as YYDKDF (reference sequence). This CDR3 contains 14 residues. The CDR3 protein is CATSSEGQGAEAFF. In nucleotides, the CDR3 is TGTGCCACCAGCAGTGAGGGACAGGGTGCTGAAGCTTTCTTT.

This clonotype turned up a few times. The chain couples TRBV28 to TRBJ2-7; a possible D gene is TRBD1 (6 bases). The V end lost 2 bases, the J end lost 6 bases, and 14 bases lay between the germline ends. The CDR3 length is 14 residues. Germline values: CDR1 MDHEN, CDR2 SYDVKM. CDR3 protein: CASSLPRTVSEQYF. Written as DNA, the CDR3 is TGTGCCAGCAGTTTACCCCGGACAGTTTCCGAGCAGTACTTC. Full variable domain (remainder filled in from reference TRBV28 and TRBJ2-7): DVKVTQSSRYLVKRTGEKVFLECVQDMDHENMFWYRQDPGLGLRLIYFSYDVKMKEKGDIPEGYSVSREKKERFSLILESASTNQTSMYLCASSLPRTVSEQYFGPGTRLTVT.